These T cell receptor beta chains were read from a single sample in a study of blood T cell repertoires in COVID-19. Profiling relied on immunoSEQ multiplex PCR, and the TCRdb table lists in-frame clones only, not all of them. The sample lists 80,000 or so clones; almost 85% were seen once. Sequenced input: peripheral blood. The source of these receptors is a man aged 80 or over with acute or convalescent COVID-19. The CDR3 runs from the conserved cysteine through the conserved F or W.

16	TRBV5-1	TRBJ2-2	CASSLGQTGPTGELFF
13	TRBV30	TRBJ1-3	CACQEGARNTIYF
15	TRBV19	TRBJ1-1	CASSTWTGGNTEAFF
13	TRBV6-5	TRBJ1-6	CATNTGRDSPLHF
13	TRBV5-1	TRBJ2-3	CASSPGLADTQYF
16	TRBV7-2	TRBJ1-3	CASSARQGSSGNTIYF
19	TRBV18	TRBJ1-2	CASSPGRGAGLQTNYGYTF
14	TRBV6-6	TRBJ1-2	CASSYGQGNYGYTF
14	TRBV11-2	TRBJ1-1	CASSRGQANTEAFF
18	TRBV9	TRBJ2-1	CASSVKVEEGQGANEQFF
14	TRBV10-3	TRBJ2-7	CATSPGTSEREQYF
11	TRBV19	TRBJ1-1	CASIMNTEAFF
17	TRBV30	TRBJ1-6	CAWTPSRTVPYNSPLHF
14	TRBV9	TRBJ2-7	CASSVGGTGYEQYF
15	TRBV7-3	TRBJ2-1	CASSLDSGTYNEQFF
19	TRBV9	TRBJ1-3	CASSVAAFGWDRAGNTIYF
11	TRBV6-5	TRBJ1-2	CASRDTRVTTF
13	TRBV29-1	TRBJ2-7	CSVGGDRAYEQYF
13	TRBV2	TRBJ1-6	CASRDRAASPLHF
15	TRBV9	TRBJ1-4	CASSGGEGADEKLFF
14	TRBV6-5	TRBJ2-3	CASSSQGAADTQYF
13	TRBV6-1	TRBJ1-5	CASSDYNNQPQHF
12	TRBV12-3/TRBV12-4	TRBJ1-2	CASSQRQYGYTF
17	TRBV19	TRBJ1-5	CASSTPPGQGLGQPQHF
13	TRBV19	TRBJ1-1	CASSVNRGREAFF
14	TRBV2	TRBJ1-1	CASSEAGRGAEAFF
13	TRBV19	TRBJ1-2	CASSIRLGGGYTF
12	TRBV30	TRBJ1-1	CAWGQGAREAFF
15	TRBV4-1	TRBJ1-3	CASSQPGTSGNTIYF
15	TRBV5-1	TRBJ2-2	CASSLVEGNTGELFF
16	TRBV18	TRBJ1-1	CASSPSWTGGYTEAFF
15	TRBV2	TRBJ2-5	CASSESVGQKETQYF
14	TRBV10-3	TRBJ2-7	CAISAGDLIYEQYF
15	TRBV11-3	TRBJ2-1	CASSFSGGAYNEQFF
13	TRBV27	TRBJ2-7	CASSEGRGDEQYF